This T cell receptor (beta chain) was observed in a study of T cells in Graves' hyperthyroidism and ophthalmopathy. Study results and limitations: In validation, the model predicted ophthalmopathy. These predictions came a median roughly 6 months before onset. Blood samples included most of the expanded thyroid clonotypes exceeding 0.001.

At least ten counts were recorded for this clonotype. Its antigen is unknown. The CDR3 covers 13 residues. Trimming removed 5 bases from V and 5 bases from J, with 12 bases in between. Germline V gene sequence: CDR1 ENHRY, CDR2 SYGVKD. Amplification yielded TCR beta CDR3 regions, with RNA transcripts as the source. Using the HTBI primer set, a first-round RT-PCR was run on the TCR CDR3. Each CDR3 protein gets one entry after TCRdb re-called the multiplex PCR reads with MiXCR. The sample has roughly 350,000 distinct CDR3 sequences; roughly 15% are singletons. Exclusion followed for patients with uncontrolled infection, other autoimmune disease, pregnancy or lactation.

The receptor's source is a woman aged 40-49 years with Graves' ophthalmopathy. The rearrangement joins TRBV10-3 to TRBJ1-2; D possibly corresponds to TRBD1 (6 bases). Specimen: blood. The DNA for the CDR3 is TGTGCCATCAGTCTAAACAGGGAATATGGCTACACCTTC. This gives the protein CAISLNREYGYTF.